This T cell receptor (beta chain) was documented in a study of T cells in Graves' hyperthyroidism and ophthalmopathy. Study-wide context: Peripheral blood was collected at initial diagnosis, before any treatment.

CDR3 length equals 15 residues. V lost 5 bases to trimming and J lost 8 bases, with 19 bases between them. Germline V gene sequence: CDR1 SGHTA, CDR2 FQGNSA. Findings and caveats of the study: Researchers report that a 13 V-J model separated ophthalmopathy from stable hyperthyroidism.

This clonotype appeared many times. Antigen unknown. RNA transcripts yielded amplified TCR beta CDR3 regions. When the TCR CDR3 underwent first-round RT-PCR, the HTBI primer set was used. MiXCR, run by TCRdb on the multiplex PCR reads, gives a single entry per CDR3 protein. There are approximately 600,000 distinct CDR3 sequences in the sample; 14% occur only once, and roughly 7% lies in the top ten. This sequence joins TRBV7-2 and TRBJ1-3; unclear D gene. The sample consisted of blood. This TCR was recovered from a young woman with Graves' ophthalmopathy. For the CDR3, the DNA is TGTGCCAGCAGCGCCCGGGTCTCCCACGGGGACACCATATATTTT. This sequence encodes CASSARVSHGDTIYF.